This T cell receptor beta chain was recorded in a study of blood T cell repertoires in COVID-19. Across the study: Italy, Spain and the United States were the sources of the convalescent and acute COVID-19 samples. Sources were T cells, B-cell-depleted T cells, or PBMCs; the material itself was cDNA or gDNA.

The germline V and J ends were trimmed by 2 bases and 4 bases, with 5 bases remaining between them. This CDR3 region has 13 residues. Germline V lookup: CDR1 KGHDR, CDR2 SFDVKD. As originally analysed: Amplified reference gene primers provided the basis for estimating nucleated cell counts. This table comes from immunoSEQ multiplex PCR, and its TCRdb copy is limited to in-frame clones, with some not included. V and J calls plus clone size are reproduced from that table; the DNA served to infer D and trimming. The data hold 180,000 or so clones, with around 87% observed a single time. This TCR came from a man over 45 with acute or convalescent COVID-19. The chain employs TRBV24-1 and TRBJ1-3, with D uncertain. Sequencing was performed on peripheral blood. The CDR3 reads CATSDYRGNTIYF. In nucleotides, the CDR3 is TGTGCCACCAGTGATTACAGAGGAAACACCATATATTTT.